There are many counts of the clone carrying this TCR beta chain. Its antigen is unknown. This CDR3 has 15 residues. V lost 1 base and J lost 5, with 12 bases in between. Germline V gene data show CDR1 as KGHDR and CDR2 as SFDVKD. CDR3 regions were amplified by Arm-PCR using iRepertoire HTBI primers to build TCR beta libraries. TCRdb analysed the multiplex PCR reads with MiXCR anew, one entry per CDR3 protein. The profile shows 400,000 to 550,000 distinct CDR3 sequences, 16% of them singletons. Time point given: newly diagnosed GD, antithyroid drugs for less than 3 months. PBMCs were the source of the RNA used for TCR sequencing. The entry originates in a study of regulatory T cells in long-lasting Graves disease. Study-wide findings and caveats: TRBV28, TRBJ1-2 and TRBJ2-5 emerged as the favored segments in persistent disease.

This sample also belongs to another study, concerning T cells in Graves' hyperthyroidism and ophthalmopathy.

The source was peripheral blood mononuclear cells (PBMCs), collected at new diagnosis, from a patient treated with antithyroid drugs. The receptor was isolated from a woman younger than 30 with Graves disease. The gene calls are TRBV24-1 and TRBJ2-3; D is unresolved. In nucleotides, the CDR3 is TGTGCCACCAGTGATTTCACCCAGCACCAAGATACGCAGTATTTT. Translating gives CATSDFTQHQDTQYF.